What follows are 18 T cell receptor beta chains derived from one specimen sequenced in a study of blood T cell repertoires in COVID-19. Assay: immunoSEQ multiplex PCR; the TCRdb copy retains only in-frame clones and omits some. The sample has 150,000 or so clones; around 90% are singletons. The specimen sequenced was PBMCs or T cells enriched from blood (not recorded which). The receptors come from a woman in her thirties or forties who had been exposed to COVID-19.

The V gene is TRBV27, the J gene TRBJ1-2, with 7 bases lining up with TRBD1. V was pared by 5 bases and J by 1 base, with 10 bases of the junction left unmatched. The CDR3 is 16 residues long. Germline V gene lookup returns CDR1 MNHEY and CDR2 SMNVEV (reference sequence). The CDR3 protein is CASSPHADRINYGYTF. The CDR3 nucleotides read TGTGCCAGCAGTCCCCACGCGGACAGGATTAACTATGGCTACACCTTC.

The V and J genes are TRBV28 and TRBJ1-6; 8 nucleotides match TRBD1. Trimming cost V 5 bases and J 6 bases; bases outside gene matches: 6. This CDR3 spans 15 amino acids. CDR1 MDHEN and CDR2 SYDVKM come from the germline V gene. The CDR3 DNA follows: TGTGCCAGCAGTGCGGGGGACAGGACTAATTCACCCCTCCACTTT. It yields the protein CASSAGDRTNSPLHF. Looking up the rest from reference TRBV28 and TRBJ1-6 gives the full variable domain: DVKVTQSSRYLVKRTGEKVFLECVQDMDHENMFWYRQDPGLGLRLIYFSYDVKMKEKGDIPEGYSVSREKKERFSLILESASTNQTSMYLCASSAGDRTNSPLHFGNGTRLTVT.

The chain is built from TRBV18 and TRBJ1-4; D may be TRBD1 (5 bases). The CDR3 sequence is 15 residues long. The V and J ends lost 2 bases and 4 bases respectively, with 11 bases between them. From germline, CDR1 is KGHSH and CDR2 LQKENI. The CDR3 bases are TGTGCCAGCTCACCATCGACGGGGGGTAATGAAAAACTGTTTTTT. Amino acid sequence: CASSPSTGGNEKLFF. Filled out from reference TRBV18 and TRBJ1-4, the complete variable domain reads NAGVMQNPRHLVRRRGQEARLRCSPMKGHSHVYWYRQLPEEGLKFMVYLQKENIIDESGMPKERFSAEFPKEGPSILRIQQVVRGDSAAYFCASSPSTGGNEKLFFGSGTQLSVL.

The rearrangement links TRBV3-1 (or the pseudogene TRBV3-2) to TRBJ1-1; a possible D gene is TRBD1 (5 bases). Looked up from germline, CDR1 is LGHDT and CDR2 is YNNKEL (reference sequence). Between the trimmed V and J ends, which lost 2 bases and 7 bases, there was a span of 11 bases. This CDR3 is built from 13 residues. As DNA, the CDR3 is TGTGCCAGCAGCCAATATCAGGGTTTTGAAGCTTTCTTT. Protein: CASSQYQGFEAFF.

The chain has TRBV18 and TRBJ2-5; 7 bases are shared with TRBD1. CDR1 is KGHSH, CDR2 LQKENI, per germline. Trimming removed 4 bases from V and 4 bases from J; junction bases left unmatched: 6. The length of the CDR3 is 14 residues. CDR3 nucleotide sequence: TGTGCCAGCTCACAAGGGGGCGTAGGAGAGACCCAGTACTTC. Its translation: CASSQGGVGETQYF.

This sequence joins TRBV5-4 and TRBJ1-6, with TRBD1 as a possible D gene (5 bases). V shed 7 bases and J shed 10 bases, with 12 bases lying between them. CDR3 length: 12 residues. Looked up from germline, CDR1 is SGHNT and CDR2 is YYREEE (reference sequence). The CDR3, as DNA: TGTGCCAGCGCCGCGTGGGGCTCACCCCTCCACTTT. It translates to CASAAWGSPLHF.

This clone has just one count. CDR3 amino acids: CASSQDLTGTVRWYNEQFF. The CDR3, as DNA: TGTGCCAGCAGCCAAGATCTAACCGGGACAGTACGATGGTACAATGAGCAGTTCTTC. The chain is built from TRBV3-1 (or the pseudogene TRBV3-2) and TRBJ2-1; 7 nucleotides align to TRBD1. The CDR3 spans 19 residues. Germline CDR1 LGHDT, CDR2 YNNKEL (reference sequence). V trimming: 0 bases; J trimming: 4 bases; junction bases outside the gene matches: 15.

In its sample, this clone was seen once. The rearrangement links TRBV6-5 to TRBJ1-2; possible D gene TRBD1, 6 bases. The germline V and J ends were trimmed by 7 bases and 1 base, with 13 bases remaining between them. Germline V gives CDR1 MNHEY, CDR2 SVGAGI. The CDR3 runs 14 residues. CDR3 in DNA: TGTGCCAGCAATCGGGGACATTTTAACTATGGCTACACCTTC. The encoded protein is CASNRGHFNYGYTF.

The chain joins TRBV19 to TRBJ1-2, with D maybe TRBD1 (6 bases). Per germline, CDR1 LNHDA and CDR2 SQIVND (reference sequence). The length of the CDR3 is 12 residues. The V and J ends lost 5 bases and 5 bases respectively, with 9 bases between them. The CDR3 DNA sequence: TGTGCCAGTAGTCGGACAGAGTATGGCTACACCTTC. Amino acid sequence: CASSRTEYGYTF.

The chain is built from TRBV28 and TRBJ2-7, with D unclear. CDR3 length: 13 residues. The germline CDR1 and CDR2 sequences are MDHEN and SYDVKM. V shed 5 bases and J shed 5 bases, with 13 bases lying between them. CDR3: CASSLTRLNEQYF. CDR3 coding DNA: TGTGCCAGCAGTCTCACCAGACTCAACGAGCAGTACTTC.

This clone has a count of ten or more. V is TRBV2 and J is TRBJ2-5, with D uncertain. The germline V and J ends were trimmed by 4 bases and 7 bases, with 7 bases remaining between them. This CDR3 region has 11 residues. From germline, CDR1 is SNHLY and CDR2 FYNNEI. This CDR3 reads CASSVLRTQYF. In nucleotides, the CDR3 is TGTGCCAGCAGTGTGCTACGGACCCAGTACTTC.

This rearrangement joins TRBV10-2 to TRBJ2-5, with 7 positions matching TRBD1. Germline V lookup: CDR1 WSHSY, CDR2 SAAADI. The CDR3 has 13 amino acids. V lost 6 bases, J lost 1 base, and 2 bases stayed unmatched. The CDR3 loop is CASSRQGQETQYF. The DNA of the CDR3 is TGCGCCAGCAGCAGACAGGGCCAAGAGACCCAGTACTTC.

V gene TRBV18 combines with J gene TRBJ1-2; TRBD1 is a possible D gene (5 bases). The CDR3 runs to 16 residues. Per the germline V gene, CDR1 is KGHSH and CDR2 is LQKENI. V was pared by 1 base and J by 0 bases, with 12 bases between. The CDR3 is CASSPQDTAANYGYTF. The CDR3 DNA reads TGTGCCAGCTCACCACAGGACACAGCCGCTAACTATGGCTACACCTTC.

The CDR3, as DNA: TGTGCCAGCAGCGCGGCCGGGACTAGCAATGAGCAGTTCTTC. Protein: CASSAAGTSNEQFF. The chain couples TRBV11-3 to TRBJ2-1; 8 bases map to TRBD2. This CDR3 contains 14 residues. V was pared by 5 bases and J by 6 bases, with 6 bases of the junction left unmatched. Germline CDR1 reads SGHNT; CDR2 reads YENEEA.

V and J are TRBV5-1 and TRBJ2-3, with TRBD2 matching over 7 bases. The CDR3 extends over 16 amino acids. Germline CDR1 reads SGHRS; CDR2 reads YFSETQ. Losses at the gene ends were 0 bases for V and 2 bases for J; bases not matched to a gene: 6. The CDR3 loop reads CASSLGASGHTDTQYF. The DNA for the CDR3 is TGCGCCAGCAGCTTGGGGGCTAGCGGACACACAGATACGCAGTATTTT.

The J gene is TRBJ1-2, the V gene TRBV19; 7 nucleotides agree with TRBD1. The CDR3 covers 13 residues. Germline assignment: CDR1 LNHDA and CDR2 SQIVND (reference sequence). V was clipped by 6 bases and J by 2 bases; unmatched bases: 3. CDR3 coding DNA: TGTGCCAGTAGAGCCAGGGGGAACTATGGCTACACCTTC. Protein sequence: CASRARGNYGYTF.

V is TRBV7-9 and J is TRBJ1-2, with D tentatively TRBD1 (5 bases). V was clipped by 4 bases and J by 0 bases, with 9 bases between them. Germline lookup yields CDR1 SEHNR and CDR2 FQNEAQ (reference sequence). CDR3 size: 14 residues. This chain's CDR3 is CASSSREPNYGYTF. The CDR3, as DNA: TGTGCCAGCAGCTCCAGGGAACCTAACTATGGCTACACCTTC. Filled out from reference TRBV7-9 and TRBJ1-2, the complete variable domain reads DTGVSQNPRHKITKRGQNVTFRCDPISEHNRLYWYRQTLGQGPEFLTYFQNEAQLEKSRLLSDRFSAERPKGSFSTLEIQRTEQGDSAMYLCASSSREPNYGYTFGSGTRLTVV.

V gene TRBV5-1 combines with J gene TRBJ1-1; TRBD1 matches at 7 bases. This CDR3 has 12 amino acids. Germline CDR1 is SGHRS and CDR2 is YFSETQ. The J segment lost 11 bases and the V segment lost 2 bases, leaving 6 bases of the junction unmatched. The CDR3 DNA is TGCGCCAGCAGCTTACAGGGGCAGGAGGCTTTCTTT. Translating it yields CASSLQGQEAFF.